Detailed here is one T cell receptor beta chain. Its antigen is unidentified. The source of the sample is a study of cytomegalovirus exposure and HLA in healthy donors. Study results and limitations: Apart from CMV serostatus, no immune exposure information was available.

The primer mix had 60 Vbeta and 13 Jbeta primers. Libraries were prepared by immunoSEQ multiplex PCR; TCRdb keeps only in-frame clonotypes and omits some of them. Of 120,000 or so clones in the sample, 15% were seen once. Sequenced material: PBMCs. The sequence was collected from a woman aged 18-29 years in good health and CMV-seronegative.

DNA of the CDR3: TGTGCCAGCAGTGTAAGGGGGCCCACTAATGAAAAACTGTTTTTT. Protein sequence: CASSVRGPTNEKLFF. This sequence joins TRBV2 and TRBJ1-4; 7 bases match TRBD1. The CDR3 covers 15 residues. Looked up from germline, CDR1 is SNHLY and CDR2 is FYNNEI. With V trimmed by 4 bases and J by 2 bases, 4 bases remained unmatched.